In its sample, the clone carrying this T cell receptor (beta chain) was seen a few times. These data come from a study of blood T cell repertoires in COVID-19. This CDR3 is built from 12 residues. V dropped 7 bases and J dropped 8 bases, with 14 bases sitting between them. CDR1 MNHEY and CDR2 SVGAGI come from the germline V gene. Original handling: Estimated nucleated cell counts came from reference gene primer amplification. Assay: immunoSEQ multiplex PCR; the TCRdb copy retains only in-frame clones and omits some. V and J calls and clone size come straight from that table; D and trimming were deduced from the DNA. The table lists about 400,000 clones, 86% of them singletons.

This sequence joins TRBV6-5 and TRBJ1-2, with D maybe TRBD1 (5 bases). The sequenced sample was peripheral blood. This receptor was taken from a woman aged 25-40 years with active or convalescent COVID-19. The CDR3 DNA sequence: TGTGCCAGCACAAACGGGGGATCGGGCTACACCTTC. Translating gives CASTNGGSGYTF.